These 21 T cell receptor beta chains share one sample of origin, sequenced in a study of cytomegalovirus exposure and HLA in healthy donors. The PCR had 60 Vbeta and 13 Jbeta primers. The assay was immunoSEQ multiplex PCR, and TCRdb's table has in-frame clones only and misses some. This sample has about 200,000 clones; around 84% occur once, and the top ten carry about 3.5%. The sample comprised PBMCs. These receptors were taken from a man in his forties in good health and CMV-seropositive.

The J gene is TRBJ2-7, the V gene TRBV27; maybe TRBD1 (5 bases). Germline loops: CDR1 MNHEY, CDR2 SMNVEV (reference sequence). Trimming cost V 8 bases and J 3 bases, with 26 bases left between them. This CDR3 spans 17 amino acids. The CDR3 nucleotides are TGTGCCAGCGGTCGGCTTATTCAGGGTGGCCAGGGCTACGAGCAGTACTTC. It is translated as CASGRLIQGGQGYEQYF.

The chain uses TRBV7-9 and TRBJ1-4, with unresolved D. The CDR3 runs 15 residues. Trimming took off 2 bases at V and 4 bases at J, with 11 bases between the two ends. The germline V gene encodes CDR1 SEHNR and CDR2 FQNEAQ (reference sequence). The CDR3 DNA sequence: TGTGCCAGCAGCTTAACGAGCGAACGTAATGAAAAACTGTTTTTT. Encoded protein: CASSLTSERNEKLFF.

The chain is built from TRBV7-6 and TRBJ2-1, with 10 bases fitting TRBD2. Trimming removed 2 bases from V and 9 bases from J; junction bases left unmatched: 7. Germline V gives CDR1 SGHVS, CDR2 FNYEAQ. The CDR3 loop spans 15 amino acids. The CDR3 protein is CASSLPPSGRSEQFF. In DNA, the CDR3 is TGTGCCAGCAGCTTACCCCCTAGCGGGAGAAGTGAGCAGTTCTTC.

This clone was counted between two and nine times. V and J are TRBV7-2 and TRBJ2-7, with TRBD2 matching over 13 bases. V lost 4 bases, J lost 5 bases, and 5 bases stayed unmatched. The CDR3 spans 15 residues. Germline V gene data show CDR1 as SGHTA and CDR2 as FQGNSA. The CDR3 region is CASSSPGLAGNEQYF. CDR3 DNA: TGTGCCAGCAGCTCCCCGGGACTAGCGGGGAACGAGCAGTACTTC.

The rearrangement links TRBV7-9 to TRBJ2-1, with D hard to call. The CDR3 loop spans 13 amino acids. Trimming pared 1 base from V and 7 bases from J, leaving 8 bases between. Germline CDR1 and CDR2: SEHNR and FQNEAQ (reference sequence). The CDR3 bases are TGTGCCAGCAGCTTAGTTTATAGAAATGAGCAGTTCTTC. This translates into CASSLVYRNEQFF.

This chain uses TRBV19 with TRBJ1-1, with D possibly being TRBD1 (6 bases). From germline, CDR1 is LNHDA and CDR2 SQIVND (reference sequence). V lost 1 base, J lost 1 base, and 7 bases lay in between. The length of the CDR3 is 14 residues. In DNA, the CDR3 is TGTGCCAGTAGTATAGGGGACACGAACACTGAAGCTTTCTTT. This sequence encodes CASSIGDTNTEAFF. Full variable domain (outside the CDR3, taken from reference TRBV19 and TRBJ1-1): DGGITQSPKYLFRKEGQNVTLSCEQNLNHDAMYWYRQDPGQGLRLIYYSQIVNDFQKGDIAEGYSVSREKKESFPLTVTSAQKNPTAFYLCASSIGDTNTEAFFGQGTRLTVV.

The chain combines TRBV2 with TRBJ2-7; 8 positions agree with TRBD1. V lost 4 bases, J lost 0 bases, and 5 bases stayed unmatched. Germline-derived CDR1 and CDR2 are SNHLY and FYNNEI. The CDR3 loop spans 15 amino acids. The CDR3: CASSGNRGASYEQYF. In DNA, the CDR3 is TGTGCCAGCAGTGGTAACAGGGGGGCCTCCTACGAGCAGTACTTC.

V gene TRBV7-3 combines with J gene TRBJ2-1, with D tentatively TRBD2 (7 bases). The germline V gene encodes CDR1 SGHTA and CDR2 FQGTGA. V gave up 1 base and J gave up 6 bases, with 19 bases separating them. The CDR3 is 17 amino acids. The CDR3: CASSLKGGLPRTNEQFF. The CDR3 DNA reads TGTGCCAGCAGCTTAAAGGGGGGACTACCCCGGACCAATGAGCAGTTCTTC.

The CDR3 protein is CASSKRQELQETQYF. The CDR3 DNA is TGTGCCAGCTCCAAACGACAGGAACTCCAAGAGACCCAGTACTTC. The chain has TRBV18 and TRBJ2-5; D is perhaps TRBD1 (6 bases). Germline CDR1 and CDR2: KGHSH and LQKENI. The CDR3 is made up of 15 amino acids. Trimming removed 6 bases from V and 1 base from J, with 15 bases in between.

This clone was detected only once. The V and J genes are TRBV6-1 and TRBJ2-7, with 7 bases identical to TRBD1. The length of the CDR3 is 13 residues. Germline CDR1 MNHNS, CDR2 SASEGT. Trimming cost V 6 bases and J 4 bases; bases outside gene matches: 6. Here the CDR3 DNA reads TGTGCCAGCAGACCCGGGACAGATTACGAGCAGTACTTC. It yields the protein CASRPGTDYEQYF.

This chain links TRBV2 with TRBJ2-3; 8 nucleotides match TRBD1. The germline V gene has CDR1 SNHLY and CDR2 FYNNEI. The ends lost 7 bases at V and 2 bases at J; junction bases unmatched: 14. The CDR3 sequence is 17 residues long. Here the CDR3 DNA reads TGTGCCAGCATGGGCAGGGGGCTCAGACTTTTCACAGATACGCAGTATTTT. The encoded protein is CASMGRGLRLFTDTQYF.

This clone was seen a handful of times. This chain uses TRBV11-3 with TRBJ1-5; 10 bases match TRBD1. The length of the CDR3 is 18 residues. The V and J ends lost 5 bases and 0 bases, in that order; junction bases with no gene match: 10. Germline assignment: CDR1 SGHNT and CDR2 YENEEA. The DNA for the CDR3 is TGTGCCAGCAGCCCACGACAGGGGGCACCCAATAGCAATCAGCCCCAGCATTTT. As protein: CASSPRQGAPNSNQPQHF.

The CDR3 DNA sequence: TGTGCCAGCAGCCCGGGGGGAGGAATGGACTACAATGAGCAGTTCTTC. As protein: CASSPGGGMDYNEQFF. The chain is built from TRBV5-4 and TRBJ2-1; 7 nucleotides line up with TRBD2. The CDR3 is 16 amino acids. Germline CDR1 reads SGHNT; CDR2 reads YYREEE (reference sequence). Trimming took 4 bases from V and 3 from J; bases not matched to a gene: 10.

The gene calls are TRBV7-9 and TRBJ2-5; 9 bases are a match to TRBD2. Germline V gene sequence: CDR1 SEHNR, CDR2 FQNEAQ (reference sequence). V lost 2 bases and J lost 5; bases outside the gene matches: 6. This CDR3 has 15 amino acids. The DNA of the CDR3 is TGTGCCAGCAGCTTACAACTAGCGGGCCGGGAGACCCAGTACTTC. Its protein product is CASSLQLAGRETQYF.

This chain links TRBV7-2 with TRBJ2-7, with TRBD1 as a possible D gene (5 bases). The CDR3 loop spans 14 amino acids. The V gene's germline CDR1 is SGHTA and CDR2 FQGNSA. The V gene lost 5 bases and the J gene lost 0 bases, with 11 bases spanning the gap. In nucleotides, the CDR3 is TGTGCCAGCAGCCTGGAGACAGACTCCTACGAGCAGTACTTC. Protein: CASSLETDSYEQYF.

The chain is built from TRBV29-1 and TRBJ2-5, with D perhaps matching TRBD2 (7 bases). Germline-derived CDR1 and CDR2 are SQVTM and ANQGSEA. The CDR3 has 14 amino acids. The V end lost 4 bases, the J end lost 3 bases, and 15 bases lay between the germline ends. The CDR3 loop reads CSVVGGAGKETQYF. In nucleotides, the CDR3 is TGCAGCGTTGTGGGGGGGGCAGGGAAAGAGACCCAGTACTTC. Filled out from reference TRBV29-1 and TRBJ2-5, the complete variable domain reads SAVISQKPSRDICQRGTSLTIQCQVDSQVTMMFWYRQQPGQSLTLIATANQGSEATYESGFVIDKFPISRPNLTFSTLTVSNMSPEDSSIYLCSVVGGAGKETQYFGPGTRLLVL.

This clone was seen a single time. The DNA of the CDR3 is TGTGCCAGCAGTTTATTCTTACAGGGCCTCTCCGAGCAGTACTTC. Amino acid sequence: CASSLFLQGLSEQYF. The V gene is TRBV28, the J gene TRBJ2-7; D perhaps matches TRBD1 (6 bases). The CDR3 runs 15 residues. The V and J ends lost 1 base and 6 bases respectively, with 16 bases between them. Germline values: CDR1 MDHEN, CDR2 SYDVKM.

This clone was observed a few times. The rearrangement links TRBV5-1 to TRBJ2-1; no firm D call. Germline V gene lookup returns CDR1 SGHRS and CDR2 YFSETQ. V was pared by 0 bases and J by 9 bases, with 10 bases between. This CDR3 region has 13 residues. The CDR3 nucleotides are TGCGCCAGCAGCTTGGGGCTAGTGGGTGAGCAGTTCTTC. The encoded protein is CASSLGLVGEQFF.

This clone was counted a single time. J is TRBJ2-3 and V is TRBV5-4, with TRBD2 identical over 11 bases. Germline V gene sequence: CDR1 SGHNT, CDR2 YYREEE (reference sequence). The CDR3 consists of 15 residues. V gave up 5 bases and J gave up 1 base; unmatched junction bases: 3. This CDR3 reads CASSLAGGGTDTQYF. CDR3 DNA: TGTGCCAGCAGTTTAGCGGGGGGGGGCACAGATACGCAGTATTTT. Using reference TRBV5-4 and TRBJ2-3 for the parts outside the CDR3, the full variable domain is ETGVTQSPTHLIKTRGQQVTLRCSSQSGHNTVSWYQQALGQGPQFIFQYYREEENGRGNFPPRFSGLQFPNYSSELNVNALELDDSALYLCASSLAGGGTDTQYFGPGTRLTVL.

This chain uses TRBV30 with TRBJ1-5; no clear D gene. CDR3 length: 14 residues. Trimming cost V 1 base and J 0 bases, with 7 bases left between them. Germline loops: CDR1 GTSNPN, CDR2 SVGIG (reference sequence). The CDR3 DNA reads as TGTGCCTGGAGTGGGGCAGATAGCAATCAGCCCCAGCATTTT. As protein: CAWSGADSNQPQHF.

The chain has TRBV7-3 and TRBJ2-1, with D perhaps matching TRBD2 (5 bases). The CDR3 runs 16 residues. Trimming took off 1 base at V and 5 bases at J, with 15 bases between the two ends. Germline V gives CDR1 SGHTA, CDR2 FQGTGA. CDR3 amino acids: CASSLNTRPSNNEQFF. CDR3 coding DNA: TGTGCCAGCAGCTTAAATACTAGGCCGAGTAACAATGAGCAGTTCTTC.